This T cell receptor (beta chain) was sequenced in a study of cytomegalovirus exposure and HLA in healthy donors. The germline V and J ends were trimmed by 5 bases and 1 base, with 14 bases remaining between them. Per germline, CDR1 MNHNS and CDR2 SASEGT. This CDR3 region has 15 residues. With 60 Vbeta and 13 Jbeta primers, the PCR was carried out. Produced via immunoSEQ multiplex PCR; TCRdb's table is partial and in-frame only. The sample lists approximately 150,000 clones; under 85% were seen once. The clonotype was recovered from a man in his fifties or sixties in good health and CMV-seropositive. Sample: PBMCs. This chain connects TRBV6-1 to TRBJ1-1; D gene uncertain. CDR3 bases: TGTGCCAGCAGTCCCCGGGAAGGCGGGAACACTGAAGCTTTCTTT. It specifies CASSPREGGNTEAFF.